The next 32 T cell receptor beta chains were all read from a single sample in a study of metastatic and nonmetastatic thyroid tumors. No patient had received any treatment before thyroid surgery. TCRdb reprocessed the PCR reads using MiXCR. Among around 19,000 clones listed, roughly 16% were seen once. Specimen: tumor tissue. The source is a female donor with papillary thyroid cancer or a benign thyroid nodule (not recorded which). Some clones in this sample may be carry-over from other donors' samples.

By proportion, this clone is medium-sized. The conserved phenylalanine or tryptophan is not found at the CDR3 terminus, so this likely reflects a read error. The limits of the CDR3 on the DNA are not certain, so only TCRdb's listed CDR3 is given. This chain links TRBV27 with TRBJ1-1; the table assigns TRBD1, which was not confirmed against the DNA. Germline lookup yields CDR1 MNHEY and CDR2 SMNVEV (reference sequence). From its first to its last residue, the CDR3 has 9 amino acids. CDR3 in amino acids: CASSYPAGG.

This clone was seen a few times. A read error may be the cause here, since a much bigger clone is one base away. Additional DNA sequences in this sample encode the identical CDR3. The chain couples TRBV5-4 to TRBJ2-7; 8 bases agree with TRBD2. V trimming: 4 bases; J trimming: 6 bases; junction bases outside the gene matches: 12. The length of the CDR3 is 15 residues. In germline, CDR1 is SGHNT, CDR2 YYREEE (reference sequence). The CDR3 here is CASSLAGGGPGEQYF. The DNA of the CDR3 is TGTGCCAGCAGCCTGGCCGGGGGGGGGCCGGGCGAGCAGTACTTC.

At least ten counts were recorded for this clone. The CDR3 region is CAWSVGTSGTYTGELFF. The CDR3 bases are TGTGCCTGGAGTGTAGGGACTAGCGGGACCTACACCGGGGAGCTGTTTTTT. This chain links TRBV30 with TRBJ2-2; TRBD2 matches at 13 bases. The V gene's germline CDR1 is GTSNPN and CDR2 SVGIG (reference sequence). V shed 0 bases, J shed 3 bases, and the junction held 4 bases outside the gene matches. There are 17 residues in the CDR3.

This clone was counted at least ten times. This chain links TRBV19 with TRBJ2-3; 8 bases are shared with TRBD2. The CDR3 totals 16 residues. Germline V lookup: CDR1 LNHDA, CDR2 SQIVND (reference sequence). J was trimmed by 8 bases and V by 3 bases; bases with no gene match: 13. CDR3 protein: CASSITGTSPLSTQYF. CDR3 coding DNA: TGTGCCAGTAGTATCACCGGGACTAGTCCTCTCAGTACGCAGTATTTT.

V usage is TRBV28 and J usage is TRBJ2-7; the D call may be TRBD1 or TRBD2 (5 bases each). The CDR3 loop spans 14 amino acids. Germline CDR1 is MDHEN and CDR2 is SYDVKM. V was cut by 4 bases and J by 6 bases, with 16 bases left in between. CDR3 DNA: TGTGCCAGCAGTTCTAGCCCCGGACAAGGCGAGCAGTACTTC. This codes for CASSSSPGQGEQYF.

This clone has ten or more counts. The chain's CDR3 is CASARGGAYEQYF. Here the CDR3 DNA reads TGTGCCAGCGCCCGGGGAGGGGCCTACGAGCAGTACTTC. The chain combines TRBV11-2 with TRBJ2-7; TRBD2 matches at 7 bases. Trimming removed 8 bases from V and 2 bases from J; junction bases left unmatched: 6. The V gene's germline CDR1 is SGHAT and CDR2 FQNNGV. This CDR3 has 13 amino acids. The full variable domain, rest sourced from reference TRBV11-2 and TRBJ2-7, is EAGVAQSPRYKIIEKRQSVAFWCNPISGHATLYWYQQILGQGPKLLIQFQNNGVVDDSQLPKDRFSAERLKGVDSTLKIQPAKLEDSAVYLCASARGGAYEQYFGPGTRLTVT.

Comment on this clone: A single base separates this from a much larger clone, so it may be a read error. CDR3 in amino acids: CASSVRDSGYNEQFF. CDR3 coding DNA: TGTGCCAGCAGCGTCCGGGACAGTGGATACAATGAGCAGTTCTTC. The J gene is TRBJ2-1, the V gene TRBV9, with 7 bases that match TRBD1. The germline V gene encodes CDR1 SGDLS and CDR2 YYNGEE. Germline trimming cut 2 bases from V and 4 bases from J; bases unmatched to any gene: 6. The CDR3 loop spans 15 amino acids.

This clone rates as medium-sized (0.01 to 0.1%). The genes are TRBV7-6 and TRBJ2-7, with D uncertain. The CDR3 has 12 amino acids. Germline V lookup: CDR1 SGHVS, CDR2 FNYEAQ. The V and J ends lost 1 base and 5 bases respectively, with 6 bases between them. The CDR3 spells CASSLGVHEQYF. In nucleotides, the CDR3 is TGTGCCAGCAGCTTAGGAGTCCACGAGCAGTACTTC.

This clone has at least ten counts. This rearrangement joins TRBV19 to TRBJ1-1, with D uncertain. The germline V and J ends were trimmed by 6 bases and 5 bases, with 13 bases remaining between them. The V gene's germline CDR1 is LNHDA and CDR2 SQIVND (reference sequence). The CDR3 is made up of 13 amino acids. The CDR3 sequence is CASSPSIGTEAFF. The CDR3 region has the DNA TGTGCCAGTAGCCCATCTATTGGGACTGAAGCTTTCTTT.

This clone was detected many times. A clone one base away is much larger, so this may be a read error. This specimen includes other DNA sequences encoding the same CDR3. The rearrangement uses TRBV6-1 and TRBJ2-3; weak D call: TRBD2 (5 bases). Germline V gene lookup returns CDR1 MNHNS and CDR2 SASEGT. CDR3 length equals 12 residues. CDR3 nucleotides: TGTGCCAGGAGACGGGAAGTAGATACGCAGTACTTT. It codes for CARRREVDTQYF.

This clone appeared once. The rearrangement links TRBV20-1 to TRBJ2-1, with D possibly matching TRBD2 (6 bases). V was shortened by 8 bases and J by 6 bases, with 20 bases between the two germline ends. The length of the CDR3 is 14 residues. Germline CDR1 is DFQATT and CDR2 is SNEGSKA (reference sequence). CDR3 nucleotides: TGCAGTTCCCGGGGTGTCGGGAGTCGCAATGAGCAGTTCTTC. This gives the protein CSSRGVGSRNEQFF.

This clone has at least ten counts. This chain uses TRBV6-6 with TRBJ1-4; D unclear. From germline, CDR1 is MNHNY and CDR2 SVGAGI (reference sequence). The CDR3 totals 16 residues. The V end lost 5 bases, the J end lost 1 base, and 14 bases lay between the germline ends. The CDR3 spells CASSTRLSVTNEKLFF. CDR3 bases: TGTGCCAGCAGTACGCGACTAAGCGTAACTAATGAAAAACTGTTTTTT.

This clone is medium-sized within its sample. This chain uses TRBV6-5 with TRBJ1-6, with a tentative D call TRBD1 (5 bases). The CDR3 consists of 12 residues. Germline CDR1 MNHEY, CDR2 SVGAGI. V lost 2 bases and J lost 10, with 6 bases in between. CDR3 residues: CASSYQGSPLHF. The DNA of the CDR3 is TGTGCCAGCAGTTACCAGGGCTCACCCCTCCACTTT.

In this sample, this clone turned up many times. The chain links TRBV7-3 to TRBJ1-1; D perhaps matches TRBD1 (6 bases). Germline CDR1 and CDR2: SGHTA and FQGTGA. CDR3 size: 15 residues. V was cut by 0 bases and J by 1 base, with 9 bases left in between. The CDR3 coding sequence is TGTGCCAGCAGCTTAACGGGGGGCACGAACACTGAAGCTTTCTTT. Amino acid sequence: CASSLTGGTNTEAFF. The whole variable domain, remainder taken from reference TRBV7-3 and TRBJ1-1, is GAGVSQTPSNKVTEKGKYVELRCDPISGHTALYWYRQSLGQGPEFLIYFQGTGAADDSGLPNDRFFAVRPEGSVSTLKIQRTERGDSAVYLCASSLTGGTNTEAFFGQGTRLTVV.

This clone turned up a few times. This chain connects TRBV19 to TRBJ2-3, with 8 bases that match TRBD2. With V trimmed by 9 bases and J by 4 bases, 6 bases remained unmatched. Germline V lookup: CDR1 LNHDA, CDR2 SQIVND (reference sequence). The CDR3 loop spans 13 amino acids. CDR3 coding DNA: TGTGCCAGCAAGGGACTAGTCGCAGATACGCAGTATTTT. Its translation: CASKGLVADTQYF.

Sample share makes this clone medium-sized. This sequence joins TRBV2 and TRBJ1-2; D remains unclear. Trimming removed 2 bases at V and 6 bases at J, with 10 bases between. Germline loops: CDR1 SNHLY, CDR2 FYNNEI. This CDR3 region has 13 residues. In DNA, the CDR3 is TGTGCCAGCAGTGAAAGAGGGTACAATGGCTACACCTTC. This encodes CASSERGYNGYTF.

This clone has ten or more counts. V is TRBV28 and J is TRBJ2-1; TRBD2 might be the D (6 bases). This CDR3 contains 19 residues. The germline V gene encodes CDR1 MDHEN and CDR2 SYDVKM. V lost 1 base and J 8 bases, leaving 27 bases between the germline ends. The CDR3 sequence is CASSLFRPYLGRVIYEQFF. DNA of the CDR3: TGTGCCAGCAGTTTATTCCGCCCCTATCTCGGGAGAGTTATATATGAGCAGTTCTTC.

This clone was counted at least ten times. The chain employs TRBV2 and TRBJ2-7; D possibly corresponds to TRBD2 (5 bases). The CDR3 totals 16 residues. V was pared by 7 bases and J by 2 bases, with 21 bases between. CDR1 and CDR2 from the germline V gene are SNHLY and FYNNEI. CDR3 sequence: CASTPNVRVGPYEQYF. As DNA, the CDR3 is TGTGCCAGCACCCCTAATGTGAGGGTAGGACCCTACGAGCAGTACTTC.

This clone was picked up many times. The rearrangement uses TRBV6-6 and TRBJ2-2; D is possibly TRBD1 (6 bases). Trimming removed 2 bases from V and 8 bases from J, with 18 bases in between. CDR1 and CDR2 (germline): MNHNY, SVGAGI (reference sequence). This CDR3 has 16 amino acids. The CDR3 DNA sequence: TGTGCCAGCAGTTACACCGGAAGAGGGACACCTGGGGAGCTGTTTTTT. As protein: CASSYTGRGTPGELFF.

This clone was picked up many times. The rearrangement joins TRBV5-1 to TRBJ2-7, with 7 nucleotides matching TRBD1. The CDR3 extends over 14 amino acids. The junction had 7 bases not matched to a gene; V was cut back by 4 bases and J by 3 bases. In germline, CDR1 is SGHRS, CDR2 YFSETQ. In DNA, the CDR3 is TGCGCCAGCAGCCTCGACAGGGTTCGCTACGAGCAGTACTTC. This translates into CASSLDRVRYEQYF.

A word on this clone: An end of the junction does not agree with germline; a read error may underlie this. The CDR3 sequence is CSSSPPRDSTSYEQYF. In nucleotides, the CDR3 is TGTTCCAGCTCACCACCCCGGGACAGTACCTCCTACGAGCAGTACTTC. This sequence joins TRBV18 and TRBJ2-7; 7 bases fit TRBD1. CDR3 length: 16 amino acids. CDR1 KGHSH and CDR2 LQKENI come from the germline V gene.

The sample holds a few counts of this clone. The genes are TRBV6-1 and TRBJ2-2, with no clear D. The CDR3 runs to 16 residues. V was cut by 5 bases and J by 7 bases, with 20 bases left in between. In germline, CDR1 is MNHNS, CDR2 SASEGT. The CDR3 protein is CASSRILQCRGGELFF. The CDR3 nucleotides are TGTGCCAGCAGTCGGATCCTACAGTGTAGAGGCGGGGAGCTGTTTTTT.

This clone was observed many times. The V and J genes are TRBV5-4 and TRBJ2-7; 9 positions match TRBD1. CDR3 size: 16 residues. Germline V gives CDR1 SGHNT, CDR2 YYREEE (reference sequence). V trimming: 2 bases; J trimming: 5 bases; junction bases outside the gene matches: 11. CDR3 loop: CASSFFMGDRDHEQYF. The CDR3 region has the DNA TGTGCCAGCAGCTTCTTTATGGGGGACAGGGACCACGAGCAGTACTTC.

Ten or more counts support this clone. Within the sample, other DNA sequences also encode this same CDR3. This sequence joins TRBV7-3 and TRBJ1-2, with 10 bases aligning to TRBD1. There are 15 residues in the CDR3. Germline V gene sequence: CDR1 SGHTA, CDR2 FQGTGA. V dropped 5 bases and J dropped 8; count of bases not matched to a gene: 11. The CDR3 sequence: CASSPSGQGLGGYTF. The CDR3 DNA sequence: TGTGCCAGCAGCCCCTCGGGACAGGGGCTGGGGGGCTACACCTTC.

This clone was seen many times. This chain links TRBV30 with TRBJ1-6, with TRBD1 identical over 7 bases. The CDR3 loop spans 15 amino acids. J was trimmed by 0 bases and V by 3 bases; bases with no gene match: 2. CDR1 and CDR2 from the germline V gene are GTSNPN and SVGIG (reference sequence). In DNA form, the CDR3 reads TGTGCCTGGAGCGCAGGGGGCTCCTATAATTCACCCCTCCACTTT. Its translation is CAWSAGGSYNSPLHF.

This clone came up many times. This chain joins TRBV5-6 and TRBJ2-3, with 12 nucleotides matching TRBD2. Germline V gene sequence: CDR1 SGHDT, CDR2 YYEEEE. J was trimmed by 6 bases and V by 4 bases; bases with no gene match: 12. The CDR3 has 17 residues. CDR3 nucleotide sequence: TGTGCCAGCAGCCCCCCTCTAGCGGGGGGGCTCTTGGATACGCAGTATTTT. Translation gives CASSPPLAGGLLDTQYF.

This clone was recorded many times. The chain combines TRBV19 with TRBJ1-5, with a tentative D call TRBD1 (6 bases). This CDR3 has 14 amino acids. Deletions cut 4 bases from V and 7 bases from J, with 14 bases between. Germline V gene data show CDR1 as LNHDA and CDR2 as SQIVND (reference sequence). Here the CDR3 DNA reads TGTGCCAGTAGTACCACAGGGATTCGGCAGCCCCAGCATTTT. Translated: CASSTTGIRQPQHF.

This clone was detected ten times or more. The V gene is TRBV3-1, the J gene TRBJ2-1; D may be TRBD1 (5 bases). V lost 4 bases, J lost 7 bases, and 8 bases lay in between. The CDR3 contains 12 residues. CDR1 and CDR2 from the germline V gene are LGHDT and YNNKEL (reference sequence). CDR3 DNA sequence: TGTGCCAGCAGCCGCAGGGTGAATGAGCAGTTCTTC. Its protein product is CASSRRVNEQFF.

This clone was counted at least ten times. CDR3 bases: TGTGCCAGTAGTCTGGGAGGGTTCCGCAATGGCTACACCTTC. Translating it yields CASSLGGFRNGYTF. This chain links TRBV19 with TRBJ1-2, with unresolved D. The V end lost 5 bases, the J end lost 6 bases, and 16 bases lay between the germline ends. CDR1 is LNHDA, CDR2 SQIVND, per germline (reference sequence). The CDR3 is 14 amino acids.

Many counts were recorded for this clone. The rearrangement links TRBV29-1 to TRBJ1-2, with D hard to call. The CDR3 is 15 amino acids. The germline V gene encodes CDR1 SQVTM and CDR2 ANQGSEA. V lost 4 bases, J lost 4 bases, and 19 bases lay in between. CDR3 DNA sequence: TGCAGCGTTGCGTCGTCTGGCAGTCTCTTCTATGGCTACACCTTC. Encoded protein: CSVASSGSLFYGYTF.

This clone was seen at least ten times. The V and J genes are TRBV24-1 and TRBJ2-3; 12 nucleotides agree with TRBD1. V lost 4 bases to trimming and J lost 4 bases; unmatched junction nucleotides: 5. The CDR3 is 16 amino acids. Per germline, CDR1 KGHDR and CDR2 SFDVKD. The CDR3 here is CATSDRDRGLADTQYF. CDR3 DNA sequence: TGTGCCACCAGTGACCGGGACAGGGGGCTGGCAGATACGCAGTATTTT.

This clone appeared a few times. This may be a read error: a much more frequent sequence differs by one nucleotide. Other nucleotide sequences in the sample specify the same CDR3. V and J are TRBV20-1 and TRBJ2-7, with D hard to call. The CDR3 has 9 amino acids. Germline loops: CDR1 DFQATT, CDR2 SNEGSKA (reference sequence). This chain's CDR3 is CSAGSEQYF. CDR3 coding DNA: TGCAGCGCAGGTTCCGAGCAGTACTTC.